The 27 T cell receptor beta chains below were found in one sample sequenced in a study of CD4+ T cells in melanoma. TCRdb's table, derived via immunoSEQ multiplex PCR, lists solely in-frame clones and lacks some. Of approximately 47,000 clones in the sample, nearly 90% are singletons; the top ten hold about 10%. The specimen sequenced was peripheral blood. The receptors stem from a human donor with melanoma.

The chain couples TRBV29-1 to TRBJ1-1; the D is unclear. V lost 3 bases, J lost 5 bases, and 10 bases lay in between. Germline CDR1 reads SQVTM; CDR2 reads ANQGSEA. CDR3 size: 12 residues. CDR3 sequence (DNA): TGCAGCGTTGACTCGGCGGGGACTGAAGCTTTCTTT. Translated: CSVDSAGTEAFF.

The chain carries TRBV19 and TRBJ1-5, with 8 bases fitting TRBD1. CDR3 size: 15 residues. V dropped 6 bases and J dropped 4; count of bases not matched to a gene: 8. In germline, CDR1 is LNHDA, CDR2 SQIVND (reference sequence). The CDR3 coding sequence is TGTGCCAGTAGGACCCAGGGGGCGGAGAATCAGCCCCAGCATTTT. Amino acids: CASRTQGAENQPQHF.

This clone was observed a handful of times. The J gene is TRBJ2-1, the V gene TRBV18; perhaps TRBD1 as D (6 bases). This CDR3 has 16 amino acids. The germline V gene has CDR1 KGHSH and CDR2 LQKENI. V lost 5 bases to trimming and J lost 0 bases, with 14 bases between them. The CDR3 loop is CASSDDGQPSYNEQFF. CDR3 sequence (DNA): TGTGCCAGCTCAGATGATGGACAGCCCTCCTACAATGAGCAGTTCTTC.

The chain carries TRBV28 and TRBJ2-7; TRBD1 agrees at 7 bases. The germline gives CDR1 MDHEN, CDR2 SYDVKM. J was trimmed by 5 bases and V by 5 bases; bases with no gene match: 12. The CDR3 is made up of 15 amino acids. DNA of the CDR3: TGTGCCAGCAGTCCCTATAAGGGGGCGCAGGACGAGCAGTACTTC. Protein: CASSPYKGAQDEQYF. The full variable domain, completed using reference TRBV28 and TRBJ2-7, is DVKVTQSSRYLVKRTGEKVFLECVQDMDHENMFWYRQDPGLGLRLIYFSYDVKMKEKGDIPEGYSVSREKKERFSLILESASTNQTSMYLCASSPYKGAQDEQYFGPGTRLTVT.

The chain has TRBV7-6 and TRBJ2-7; TRBD1 or TRBD2 may be the D gene (5 bases each). Deletions cut 5 bases from V and 3 bases from J, with 26 bases between. Per the germline V gene, CDR1 is SGHVS and CDR2 is FNYEAQ. This CDR3 spans 18 amino acids. The CDR3 DNA reads as TGTGCCAGCAGCATAGGAGTTACCTTAGGGGAGAACGGCTACGAGCAGTACTTC. This gives the protein CASSIGVTLGENGYEQYF.

V is TRBV4-3 and J is TRBJ2-3; D perhaps matches TRBD1 (6 bases). This CDR3 region has 17 residues. The germline V gene encodes CDR1 LGHNA and CDR2 YSLEER. V was pared by 0 bases and J by 2 bases, with 15 bases between. CDR3 amino acids: CASSQDLYRVNTDTQYF. The CDR3 DNA sequence: TGCGCCAGCAGCCAAGATTTGTACAGGGTGAACACAGATACGCAGTATTTT.

This clone appeared a single time. The rearrangement links TRBV7-9 to TRBJ2-1, with a possible D match to TRBD1 (5 bases). Per the germline V gene, CDR1 is SEHNR and CDR2 is FQNEAQ (reference sequence). The V end was cut by 2 bases, the J end by 0 bases, with 8 bases between. The CDR3 runs 15 residues. The CDR3 DNA reads as TGTGCCAGCAGCTTAACAGGTAGCTCCTACAATGAGCAGTTCTTC. Encoded protein: CASSLTGSSYNEQFF.

The rearrangement joins TRBV7-9 to TRBJ2-1, with 8 bases aligning to TRBD1. The length of the CDR3 is 13 residues. V lost 8 bases, J lost 7 bases, and 7 bases stayed unmatched. Germline values: CDR1 SEHNR, CDR2 FQNEAQ (reference sequence). CDR3 DNA: TGTGCCAGCGAACGCAGGGGGCGGAATGAGCAGTTCTTC. Its protein product is CASERRGRNEQFF.

This sequence joins TRBV30 and TRBJ1-2, with D perhaps matching TRBD1 (6 bases). Trimming shortened V by 2 bases and J by 4 bases, and 14 bases separated the two germline ends. The CDR3 sequence is 14 residues long. Germline values: CDR1 GTSNPN, CDR2 SVGIG (reference sequence). This CDR3 is CAWSRQGLGYGYTF. The DNA of the CDR3 is TGTGCCTGGAGTCGGCAGGGGCTCGGCTATGGCTACACCTTC.

This clone showed up just a few times. The chain couples TRBV18 to TRBJ1-1; 10 bases agree with TRBD1. Unmatched junction bases numbered 1, after V lost 6 bases and J lost 0 bases. There are 14 residues in the CDR3. From germline, CDR1 is KGHSH and CDR2 LQKENI. The CDR3 DNA reads TGTGCCAGCTCGACAGGGGGCATGAACACTGAAGCTTTCTTT. The encoded protein is CASSTGGMNTEAFF. Drawing the rest from reference TRBV18 and TRBJ1-1, the complete variable domain is NAGVMQNPRHLVRRRGQEARLRCSPMKGHSHVYWYRQLPEEGLKFMVYLQKENIIDESGMPKERFSAEFPKEGPSILRIQQVVRGDSAAYFCASSTGGMNTEAFFGQGTRLTVV.

V usage is TRBV18 and J usage is TRBJ2-7, with 9 bases matching TRBD1. Unmatched junction bases numbered 6, after V lost 4 bases and J lost 11 bases. From germline, CDR1 is KGHSH and CDR2 LQKENI. This CDR3 is built from 12 residues. The DNA for the CDR3 is TGTGCCAGCTCACGGGGACAGGGTACGGAGTACTTC. Its protein is CASSRGQGTEYF.

Worth noting for this clone: At one of its ends the junction is not consistent with the germline gene, which may arise from a read error. The genes are TRBV7-2 and TRBJ2-5; tentatively, D is TRBD1 (6 bases). The CDR3 consists of 14 residues. Germline lookup yields CDR1 SGHTA and CDR2 FQGNSA. CDR3 DNA: TGTGCCAGCAGCTTAGAATCATGGGACGTGGGGGCAAACTTC. Its protein product is CASSLESWDVGANF.

The chain employs TRBV7-9 and TRBJ2-2; 8 bases match TRBD1. The CDR3 is 16 amino acids. The junction had 4 bases not matched to a gene; V was cut back by 1 base and J by 3 bases. Germline CDR1 is SEHNR and CDR2 is FQNEAQ (reference sequence). CDR3 sequence: CASSLEQGADTGELFF. CDR3 DNA sequence: TGTGCCAGCAGCTTAGAGCAGGGGGCGGACACCGGGGAGCTGTTTTTT. The full variable domain, its missing parts supplied by reference TRBV7-9 and TRBJ2-2, is DTGVSQNPRHKITKRGQNVTFRCDPISEHNRLYWYRQTLGQGPEFLTYFQNEAQLEKSRLLSDRFSAERPKGSFSTLEIQRTEQGDSAMYLCASSLEQGADTGELFFGEGSRLTVL.

Here the CDR3 reads CASSNSGTQYF. CDR3 bases: TGTGCCAGCAGCAACAGTGGTACGCAGTATTTT. The chain uses TRBV21-1 and TRBJ2-3; TRBD1 is the table's D call and was not checked against the DNA. TRBV21-1 is a listed pseudogene. The CDR3 length is 11 residues.

J is TRBJ2-7 and V is TRBV10-2; the match to TRBD1 covers 10 bases. This CDR3 is built from 16 residues. CDR1 is WSHSY and CDR2 is SAAADI in the germline V gene. V lost 3 bases and J lost 2; bases outside the gene matches: 7. The CDR3 DNA sequence: TGCGCCAGCAGTGAAGGGGCCGGGACAGGGGCCTACGAGCAGTACTTC. Its protein product is CASSEGAGTGAYEQYF.

The V call is TRBV7-6, the J call TRBJ1-1; 7 nucleotides align to TRBD1. The CDR3 is 15 residues long. After removal of 5 bases from V and 2 bases from J, the junction contained 8 bases not matched to a gene. CDR1 is SGHVS and CDR2 is FNYEAQ in the germline V gene. Here the CDR3 reads CASSPNRGFNTEAFF. CDR3 DNA sequence: TGTGCCAGCAGCCCCAACAGGGGCTTTAACACTGAAGCTTTCTTT.

V is TRBV7-2 and J is TRBJ2-2; TRBD2 aligns across 11 bases. CDR1 SGHTA and CDR2 FQGNSA come from the germline V gene. The CDR3 loop spans 15 amino acids. Trimming cost V 5 bases and J 4 bases; bases outside gene matches: 3. The CDR3 spells CASSATSGGTGELFF. The DNA for the CDR3 is TGTGCCAGCAGCGCCACTAGCGGGGGCACCGGGGAGCTGTTTTTT.

This chain uses TRBV7-9 with TRBJ2-5; D is possibly TRBD1 or TRBD2 (5 bases each). The CDR3 length is 15 residues. Per the germline V gene, CDR1 is SEHNR and CDR2 is FQNEAQ (reference sequence). V lost 5 bases, J lost 5 bases, and 18 bases lay in between. This CDR3 is CASSPSGDGRETQYF. For the CDR3, the DNA is TGTGCCAGCAGCCCCTCCGGGGACGGTAGGGAGACCCAGTACTTC.

V gene TRBV5-1 combines with J gene TRBJ2-2; D is perhaps TRBD2 (5 bases). From germline, CDR1 is SGHRS and CDR2 YFSETQ. The CDR3 is 15 residues long. Trimming pared 0 bases from V and 2 bases from J, leaving 8 bases between. The CDR3 reads CASSLGASNTGELFF. CDR3 sequence (DNA): TGCGCCAGCAGCTTGGGGGCTAGCAACACCGGGGAGCTGTTTTTT. The full variable domain, with the rest looked up from reference TRBV5-1 and TRBJ2-2, is KAGVTQTPRYLIKTRGQQVTLSCSPISGHRSVSWYQQTPGQGLQFLFEYFSETQRNKGNFPGRFSGRQFSNSRSEMNVSTLELGDSALYLCASSLGASNTGELFFGEGSRLTVL.

This chain links TRBV7-6 with TRBJ2-1, with 8 bases fitting TRBD2. The CDR3 is 15 residues long. V trimming: 6 bases; J trimming: 8 bases; junction bases outside the gene matches: 12. Germline CDR1 and CDR2: SGHVS and FNYEAQ. In DNA, the CDR3 is TGTGCCAGCAGTGCGTACGGGGGGGGTCGAGATGAGCAGTTCTTC. This sequence encodes CASSAYGGGRDEQFF.

The chain recombines TRBV30 with TRBJ1-1, with TRBD1 matching over 8 bases. J lost 11 bases, V lost 5 bases, and 4 bases had no gene match. Per germline, CDR1 GTSNPN and CDR2 SVGIG (reference sequence). CDR3 length equals 10 residues. The CDR3 nucleotides are TGTGCCTGGGCCCCAGGGGGCGCTTTCTTT. It is translated as CAWAPGGAFF.

This chain joins TRBV7-2 and TRBJ1-1; D is uncertain. V was pared by 5 bases and J by 3 bases, with 13 bases between. CDR1 SGHTA and CDR2 FQGNSA come from the germline V gene. The CDR3 is 14 amino acids. Here the CDR3 reads CASSPAMADTEAFF. CDR3 nucleotides: TGTGCCAGCAGCCCCGCGATGGCGGACACTGAAGCTTTCTTT.

This clone was observed once. Distinct nucleotide sequences in the sample also encode this CDR3. The V gene is TRBV2, the J gene TRBJ2-5; no definite D call. CDR3 length equals 14 residues. Per germline, CDR1 SNHLY and CDR2 FYNNEI. Trimming cost V 2 bases and J 0 bases, with 7 bases left between them. The CDR3 coding sequence is TGTGCCAGCAGTGAAAGAAGAAACCAAGAGACCCAGTACTTC. The encoded protein is CASSERRNQETQYF.

This clone was counted between two and nine times. The chain carries TRBV11-3 and TRBJ1-1; D call uncertain. Per germline, CDR1 SGHNT and CDR2 YENEEA. V shed 7 bases and J shed 10 bases, with 16 bases lying between them. The CDR3 extends over 12 amino acids. The CDR3 coding sequence is TGTGCCAGCAAAAGGGCAGGTGGGAGAGCTTTCTTT. As protein: CASKRAGGRAFF.

This chain links TRBV15 with TRBJ1-6; 12 nucleotides match TRBD1. Germline CDR1 LNHNV, CDR2 YYDKDF (reference sequence). V lost 1 base, J lost 8 bases, and 6 bases stayed unmatched. This CDR3 region has 17 residues. CDR3 protein: CATSRGDWDRGHSPLHF. Written as DNA, the CDR3 is TGTGCCACCAGCAGAGGGGACTGGGACAGGGGGCATTCACCCCTCCACTTT. Full variable domain (outside the CDR3, taken from reference TRBV15 and TRBJ1-6): DAMVIQNPRYQVTQFGKPVTLSCSQTLNHNVMYWYQQKSSQAPKLLFHYYDKDFNNEADTPDNFQSRRPNTSFCFLDIRSPGLGDTAMYLCATSRGDWDRGHSPLHFGNGTRLTVT.

The chain employs TRBV7-8 and TRBJ1-1; 9 nucleotides agree with TRBD1. V was clipped by 7 bases and J by 2 bases; unmatched bases: 8. CDR1 and CDR2 from the germline V gene are SGHVS and FQNEAQ. This CDR3 has 15 amino acids. CDR3 nucleotide sequence: TGTGCCAGCATCAGGAACAGGGGGCTAAACACTGAAGCTTTCTTT. Amino acid sequence: CASIRNRGLNTEAFF.

The chain uses TRBV4-3 and TRBJ2-7; 9 nucleotides match TRBD1. V lost 5 bases to trimming and J lost 4 bases; unmatched junction nucleotides: 9. From germline, CDR1 is LGHNA and CDR2 YSLEER. This CDR3 is 15 amino acids long. Here the CDR3 DNA reads TGCGCCAGCAGCAAGAAGACAGGGGGATCGTACGAGCAGTACTTC. This gives the protein CASSKKTGGSYEQYF.